Presented here are 14 T cell receptor beta chains from one specimen sequenced in a study of CXCR3-negative and CXCR3-positive naive CD8 T cells. Study findings and constraints: Higher TRB CDR3 hydrophobicity marked CXCR3-positive naive cells relative to CXCR3-negative naive cells.

No cognate antigen is known for these TCRs. The TRB cDNA libraries were prepared by 5' RACE with UMI labels. No DNA is given; TCRdb re-called the 5' RACE reads and lists each CDR3 protein once. The repertoire table contains fewer than 90,000 distinct CDR3 sequences. Sequences were obtained from naive CXCR3+ CD8+ T cells from blood. Subset indicated: CD45RO-CCR7+CD27+CD95- naive CD8+ T cells expressing CXCR3 (TNR3+). All receptors derive from a human donor in good health. Some clones in this sample may be carry-over from other donors' samples.

The V call is TRBV28, the J call TRBJ2-7; the D gene TCRdb calls, TRBD1, cannot be checked with no DNA. The CDR3 covers 14 residues. Germline loops: CDR1 MDHEN, CDR2 SYDVKM. The CDR3 spells CASSRTGTGGEQYF.

V is TRBV7-2 and J is TRBJ2-2. Germline V CDR1 and CDR2: SGHTA, FQGNSA. The CDR3 extends over 12 amino acids. CDR3 loop: CASSYETGELFF.

CDR3 sequence: CASSPPGSYEQYF. This rearrangement joins TRBV27 to TRBJ2-7; TCRdb indicates TRBD2, and absent DNA this call remains unverified. CDR3 length: 13 residues. The germline CDR1 and CDR2 sequences are MNHEY and SMNVEV (reference sequence).

This chain joins TRBV11-2 and TRBJ2-7. The CDR3 loop spans 14 amino acids. Germline V gene lookup returns CDR1 SGHAT and CDR2 FQNNGV. The CDR3 is CASSLDPGKYEQYF.

The chain recombines TRBV29-1 with TRBJ2-7; without DNA, the TCRdb call of TRBD1 cannot be checked. Germline CDR1 SQVTM, CDR2 ANQGSEA. This CDR3 has 14 amino acids. CDR3: CSVEEEVQGYEQYF.

The chain links TRBV20-1 to TRBJ1-3. CDR3 length: 13 residues. In germline, CDR1 is DFQATT, CDR2 SNEGSKA (reference sequence). The CDR3 sequence is CSAITGSGNTIYF.

V and J are TRBV9 and TRBJ2-1; the TRBD1 assignment by TCRdb is unverifiable without DNA. CDR1 is SGDLS and CDR2 is YYNGEE in the germline V gene. This CDR3 comprises 14 residues. CDR3 protein: CASSVGGSSNEQFF.

The rearrangement uses TRBV4-3 and TRBJ2-1; the D gene TCRdb calls, TRBD2, cannot be checked with no DNA. The CDR3 extends over 18 amino acids. Germline lookup yields CDR1 LGHNA and CDR2 YSLEER. The CDR3 sequence is CASSQGGSGGAAYNEQFF.

The chain links TRBV4-1 to TRBJ2-5; the D call of TRBD1 rests on TCRdb alone, since no DNA is present to check it. The V gene's germline CDR1 is MGHRA and CDR2 YSYEKL. The CDR3 is 15 residues long. CDR3 in amino acids: CASSQETGVRETQYF.

V usage is TRBV28 and J usage is TRBJ2-3; TCRdb proposes TRBD2, but this gene call is untestable without DNA. The CDR3 runs 14 residues. Per the germline V gene, CDR1 is MDHEN and CDR2 is SYDVKM. The CDR3 sequence: CASSLMARTDTQYF.

V gene TRBV6-2 or TRBV6-3 combines with J gene TRBJ1-5. The CDR3 is made up of 12 amino acids. Germline V gene data show CDR1 as MNHEY and CDR2 as SVGEGT. The CDR3 loop reads CASSSRAQPQHF.

This chain connects TRBV11-1 to TRBJ2-5. Looked up from germline, CDR1 is SGHAT and CDR2 is FQDESV (reference sequence). The CDR3 loop spans 11 amino acids. Here the CDR3 reads CASGLTGMTYF.

The V call is TRBV12-3 or TRBV12-4, the J call TRBJ1-6. This CDR3 is built from 14 residues. The CDR3 protein is CASSSSSYNSPLHF.

The V gene is TRBV7-8, the J gene TRBJ2-7; TCRdb reports TRBD1, a call that lacks DNA to check it against. This CDR3 contains 14 residues. The germline CDR1 and CDR2 sequences are SGHVS and FQNEAQ. The CDR3 loop is CASSEGTGDYEQYF. The whole variable domain, remainder taken from reference TRBV7-8 and TRBJ2-7, is GAGVSQSPRYKVAKRGQDVALRCDPISGHVSLFWYQQALGQGPEFLTYFQNEAQLDKSGLPSDRFFAERPEGSVSTLKIQRTQQEDSAVYLCASSEGTGDYEQYFGPGTRLTVT.